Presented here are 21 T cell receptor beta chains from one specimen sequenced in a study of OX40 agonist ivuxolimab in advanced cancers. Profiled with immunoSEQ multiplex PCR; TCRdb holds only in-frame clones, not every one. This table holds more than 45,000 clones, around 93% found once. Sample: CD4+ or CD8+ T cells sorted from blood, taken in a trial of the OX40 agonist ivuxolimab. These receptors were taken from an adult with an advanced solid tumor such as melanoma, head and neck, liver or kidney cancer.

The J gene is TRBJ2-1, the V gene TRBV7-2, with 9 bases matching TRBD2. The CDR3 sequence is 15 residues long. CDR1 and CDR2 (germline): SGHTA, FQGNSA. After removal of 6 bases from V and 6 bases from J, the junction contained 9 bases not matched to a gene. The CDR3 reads CASSFSGSGVNEQFF. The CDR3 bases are TGTGCCAGCAGTTTTAGCGGGAGCGGGGTCAATGAGCAGTTCTTC.

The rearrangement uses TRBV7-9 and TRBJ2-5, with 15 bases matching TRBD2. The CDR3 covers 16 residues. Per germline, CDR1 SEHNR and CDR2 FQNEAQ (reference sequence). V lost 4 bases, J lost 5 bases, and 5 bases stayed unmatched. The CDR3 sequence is CASSSGLAGGFETQYF. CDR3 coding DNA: TGTGCCAGCAGCTCGGGACTAGCGGGAGGATTCGAGACCCAGTACTTC.

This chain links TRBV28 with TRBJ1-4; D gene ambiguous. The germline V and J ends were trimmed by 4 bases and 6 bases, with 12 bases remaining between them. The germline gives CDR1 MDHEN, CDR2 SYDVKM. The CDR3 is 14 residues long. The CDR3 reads CASSSDLLDEKLFF. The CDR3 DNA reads TGTGCCAGCAGTTCTGACCTTCTGGATGAAAAACTGTTTTTT.

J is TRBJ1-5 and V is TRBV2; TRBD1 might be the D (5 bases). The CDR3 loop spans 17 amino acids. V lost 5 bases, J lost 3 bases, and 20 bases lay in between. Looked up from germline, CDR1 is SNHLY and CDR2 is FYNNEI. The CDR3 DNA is TGTGCCAGCAGTCCTTCGGGACGGAACGTCGACAATCAGCCCCAGCATTTT. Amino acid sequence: CASSPSGRNVDNQPQHF.

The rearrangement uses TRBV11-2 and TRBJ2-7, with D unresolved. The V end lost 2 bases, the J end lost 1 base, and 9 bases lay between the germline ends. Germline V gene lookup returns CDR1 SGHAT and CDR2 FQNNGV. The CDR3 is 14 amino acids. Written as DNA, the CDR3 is TGTGCCAGCAGCTTAACGGTCGAGTCCTACGAGCAGTACTTC. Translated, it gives CASSLTVESYEQYF.

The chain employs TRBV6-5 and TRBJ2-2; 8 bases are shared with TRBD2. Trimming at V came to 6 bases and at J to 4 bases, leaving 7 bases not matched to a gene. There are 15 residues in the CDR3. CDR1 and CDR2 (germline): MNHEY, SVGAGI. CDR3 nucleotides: TGTGCCAGCAGGACACTAGCGGACCTCACCGGGGAGCTGTTTTTT. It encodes CASRTLADLTGELFF.

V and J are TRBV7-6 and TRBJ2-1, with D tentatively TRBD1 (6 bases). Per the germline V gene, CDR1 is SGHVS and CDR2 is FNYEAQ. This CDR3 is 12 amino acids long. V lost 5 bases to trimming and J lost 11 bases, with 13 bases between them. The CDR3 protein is CASSTGQRKQFF. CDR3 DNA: TGTGCCAGCAGCACCGGACAGAGGAAGCAGTTCTTC.

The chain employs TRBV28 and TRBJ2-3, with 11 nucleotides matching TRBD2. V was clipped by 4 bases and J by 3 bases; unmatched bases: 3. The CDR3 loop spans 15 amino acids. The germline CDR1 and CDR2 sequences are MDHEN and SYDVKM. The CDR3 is CASSSRLAGTDTQYF. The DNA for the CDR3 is TGTGCCAGCAGTTCCAGACTAGCGGGGACAGATACGCAGTATTTT. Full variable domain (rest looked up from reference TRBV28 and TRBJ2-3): DVKVTQSSRYLVKRTGEKVFLECVQDMDHENMFWYRQDPGLGLRLIYFSYDVKMKEKGDIPEGYSVSREKKERFSLILESASTNQTSMYLCASSSRLAGTDTQYFGPGTRLTVL.

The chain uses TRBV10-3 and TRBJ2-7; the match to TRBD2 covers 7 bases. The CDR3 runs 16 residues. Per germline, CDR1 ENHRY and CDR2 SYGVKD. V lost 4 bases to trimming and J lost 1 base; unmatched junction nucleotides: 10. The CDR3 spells CAISGGQAGASYEQYF. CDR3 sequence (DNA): TGTGCCATCAGTGGTGGTCAGGCGGGAGCGTCCTACGAGCAGTACTTC.

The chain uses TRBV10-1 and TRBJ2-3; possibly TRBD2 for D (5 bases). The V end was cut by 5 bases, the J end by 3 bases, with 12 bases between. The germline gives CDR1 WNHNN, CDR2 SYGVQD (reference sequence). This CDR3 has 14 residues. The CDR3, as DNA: TGCGCCAGCAGTCGGGATATAGGGACAGATACGCAGTATTTT. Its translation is CASSRDIGTDTQYF.

This CDR3 reads CASSQDEGEVEKLFF. CDR3 nucleotides: TGTGCCAGCAGCCAAGATGAAGGGGAAGTCGAAAAACTGTTTTTT. The rearrangement uses TRBV4-2 and TRBJ1-4, with a weak D call TRBD1 (5 bases). With 0 bases removed from V and 8 bases from J, the gap between germline ends came to 13 bases. Germline V gene lookup returns CDR1 LGHNA and CDR2 YNFKEQ. The CDR3 has 15 amino acids.

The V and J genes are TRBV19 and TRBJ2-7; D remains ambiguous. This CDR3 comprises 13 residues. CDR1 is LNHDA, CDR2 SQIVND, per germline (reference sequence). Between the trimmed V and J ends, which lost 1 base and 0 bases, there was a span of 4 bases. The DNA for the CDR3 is TGTGCCAGTAGTATAGGACCCTCCTACGAGCAGTACTTC. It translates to CASSIGPSYEQYF.

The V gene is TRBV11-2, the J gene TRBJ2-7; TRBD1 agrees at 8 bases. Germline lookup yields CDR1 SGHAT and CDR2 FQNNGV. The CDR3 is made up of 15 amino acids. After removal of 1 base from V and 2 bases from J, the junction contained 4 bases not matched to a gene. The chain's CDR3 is CASSLVGQGTYEQYF. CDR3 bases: TGTGCCAGCAGCTTAGTTGGACAGGGCACCTACGAGCAGTACTTC.

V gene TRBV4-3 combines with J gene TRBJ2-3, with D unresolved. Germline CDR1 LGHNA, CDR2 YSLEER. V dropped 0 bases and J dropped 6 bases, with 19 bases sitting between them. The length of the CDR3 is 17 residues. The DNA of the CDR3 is TGCGCCAGCAGCCAAGAATATCGCAGGACCGCAAGCGATACGCAGTATTTT. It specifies CASSQEYRRTASDTQYF.

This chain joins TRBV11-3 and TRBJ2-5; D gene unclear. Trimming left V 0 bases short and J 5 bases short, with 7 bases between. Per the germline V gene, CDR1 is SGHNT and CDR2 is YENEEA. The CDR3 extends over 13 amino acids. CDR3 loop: CASSLDYSETQYF. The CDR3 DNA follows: TGTGCCAGCAGCTTAGACTATAGCGAGACCCAGTACTTC.

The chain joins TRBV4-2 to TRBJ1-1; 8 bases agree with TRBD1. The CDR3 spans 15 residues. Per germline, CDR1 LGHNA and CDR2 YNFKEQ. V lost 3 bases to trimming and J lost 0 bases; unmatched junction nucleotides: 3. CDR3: CASSHGQGVNTEAFF. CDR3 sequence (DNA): TGTGCCAGCAGCCACGGACAGGGAGTGAACACTGAAGCTTTCTTT.

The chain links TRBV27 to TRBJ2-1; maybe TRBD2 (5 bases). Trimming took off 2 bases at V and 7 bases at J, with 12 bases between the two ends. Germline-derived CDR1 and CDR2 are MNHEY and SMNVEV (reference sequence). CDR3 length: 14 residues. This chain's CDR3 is CASSLGSNGNEQFF. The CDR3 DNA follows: TGTGCCAGCAGTTTAGGGAGCAATGGAAATGAGCAGTTCTTC.

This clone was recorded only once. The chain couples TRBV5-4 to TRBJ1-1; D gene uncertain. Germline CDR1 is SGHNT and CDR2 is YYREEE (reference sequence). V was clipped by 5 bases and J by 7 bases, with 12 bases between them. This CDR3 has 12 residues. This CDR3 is CASSLGSNEAFF. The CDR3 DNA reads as TGTGCCAGCAGTCTCGGGTCAAATGAAGCTTTCTTT.

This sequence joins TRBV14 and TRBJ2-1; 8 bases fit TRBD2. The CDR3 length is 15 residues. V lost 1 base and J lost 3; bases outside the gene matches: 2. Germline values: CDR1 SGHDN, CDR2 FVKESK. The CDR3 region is CASSQAGGIYNEQFF. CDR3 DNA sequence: TGTGCCAGCAGCCAAGCGGGAGGGATCTACAATGAGCAGTTCTTC. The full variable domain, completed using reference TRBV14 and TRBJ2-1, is EAGVTQFPSHSVIEKGQTVTLRCDPISGHDNLYWYRRVMGKEIKFLLHFVKESKQDESGMPNNRFLAERTGGTYSTLKVQPAELEDSGVYFCASSQAGGIYNEQFFGPGTRLTVL.

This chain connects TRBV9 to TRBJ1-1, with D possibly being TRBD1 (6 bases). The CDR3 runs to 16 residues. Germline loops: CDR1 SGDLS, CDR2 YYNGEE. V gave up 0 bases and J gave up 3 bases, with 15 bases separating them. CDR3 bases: TGTGCCAGCAGCGTAGTCGGGGGGGCTGTGGACACTGAAGCTTTCTTT. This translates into CASSVVGGAVDTEAFF. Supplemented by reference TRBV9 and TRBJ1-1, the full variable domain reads DSGVTQTPKHLITATGQRVTLRCSPRSGDLSVYWYQQSLDQGLQFLIQYYNGEERAKGNILERFSAQQFPDLHSELNLSSLELGDSALYFCASSVVGGAVDTEAFFGQGTRLTVV.

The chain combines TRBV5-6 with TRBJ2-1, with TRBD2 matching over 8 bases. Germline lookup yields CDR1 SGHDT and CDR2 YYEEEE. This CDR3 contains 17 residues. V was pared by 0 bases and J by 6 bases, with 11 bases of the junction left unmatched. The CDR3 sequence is CASSLAYSGTRSNEQFF. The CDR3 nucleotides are TGTGCCAGCAGCTTGGCCTATTCAGGGACTAGGAGCAATGAGCAGTTCTTC.